This T cell receptor (beta chain) was sequenced in a study of blood T cell repertoires in COVID-19. There are a few counts of this clone. Assay: immunoSEQ multiplex PCR; the TCRdb copy retains only in-frame clones and omits some. The sample lists 95,000 to 150,000 clones; 80% were seen once. Sequenced sample: peripheral blood. This clonotype was sampled from a man aged 55 to 70 with active or convalescent COVID-19.

As DNA, the CDR3 is TGTGCCAGCAGTTACTCGGGACAGGGGAGCAATCAGCCCCAGCATTTT. Translated: CASSYSGQGSNQPQHF. The rearrangement links TRBV6-5 to TRBJ1-5; TRBD1 agrees at 10 bases. The CDR3 is made up of 16 amino acids. J lost 1 base, V lost 0 bases, and 0 bases had no gene match. Germline CDR1 and CDR2: MNHEY and SVGAGI.